This T cell receptor (beta chain) was identified in a study of shared clonotypes between healthy human individuals. Study-wide results and caveats: Memory subsets had estimated richness that was generally smaller than that of naive subsets.

Recent vaccinations or acute infections were absent in the healthy HIV-negative adult donors. The method was immunoSEQ multiplex PCR; TCRdb's version includes in-frame clones alone and lacks a portion of them. The repertoire holds 2 million to 3 million clones, with over 85% as singletons. The germline V gene encodes CDR1 SGHTA and CDR2 FQGNSA. This CDR3 spans 13 amino acids. V gave up 5 bases and J gave up 4 bases, with 10 bases separating them. Note on this clone: The antigen is not known.

The sample was naive CD4+ T cells from PBMCs. Subset here: CD45RA+ positively selected. The genes are TRBV7-2 and TRBJ2-3; either TRBD1 or TRBD2 may supply D (6 bases each). The receptor's source is a man younger than 30 in good health. Some clones in this sample may be carry-over from other donors' samples. Here the CDR3 reads CASSEGGADTQYF. The CDR3 DNA is TGTGCCAGCAGCGAGGGGGGTGCAGATACGCAGTATTTT.